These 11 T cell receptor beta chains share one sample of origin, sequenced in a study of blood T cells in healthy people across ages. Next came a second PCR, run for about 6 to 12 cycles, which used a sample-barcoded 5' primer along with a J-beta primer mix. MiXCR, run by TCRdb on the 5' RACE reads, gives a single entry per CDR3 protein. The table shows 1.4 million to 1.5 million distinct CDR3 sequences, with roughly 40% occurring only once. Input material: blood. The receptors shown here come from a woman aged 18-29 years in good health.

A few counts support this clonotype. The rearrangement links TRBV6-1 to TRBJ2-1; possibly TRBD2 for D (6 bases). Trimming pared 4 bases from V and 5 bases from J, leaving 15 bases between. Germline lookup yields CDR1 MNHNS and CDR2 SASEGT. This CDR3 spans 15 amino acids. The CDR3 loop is CASSAVVTSHNEQFF. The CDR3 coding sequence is TGTGCCAGCAGTGCTGTGGTTACTAGCCACAATGAGCAGTTCTTC.

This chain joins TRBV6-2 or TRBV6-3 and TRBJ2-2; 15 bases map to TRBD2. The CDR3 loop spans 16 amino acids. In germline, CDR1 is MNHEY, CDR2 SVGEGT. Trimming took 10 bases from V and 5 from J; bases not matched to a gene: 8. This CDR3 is CATDGLAGGGTGELFF. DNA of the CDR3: TGTGCCACCGACGGACTAGCGGGAGGGGGAACCGGGGAGCTGTTTTTT.

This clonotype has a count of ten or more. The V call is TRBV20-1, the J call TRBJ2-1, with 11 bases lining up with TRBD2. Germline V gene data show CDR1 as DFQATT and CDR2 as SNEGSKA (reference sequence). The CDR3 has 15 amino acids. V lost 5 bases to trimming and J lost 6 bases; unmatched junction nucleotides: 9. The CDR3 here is CSAYSPGLAVNEQFF. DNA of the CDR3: TGCAGTGCTTATAGTCCGGGACTAGCGGTCAATGAGCAGTTCTTC.

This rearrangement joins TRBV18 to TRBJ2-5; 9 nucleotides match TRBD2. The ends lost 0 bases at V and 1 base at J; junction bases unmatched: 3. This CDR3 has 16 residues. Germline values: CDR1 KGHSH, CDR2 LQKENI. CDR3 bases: TGTGCCAGCTCACCACCGGTAGCGGGAGTCCAAGAGACCCAGTACTTC. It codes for CASSPPVAGVQETQYF.

DNA for the CDR3: TGTGCCAGCAGCCCGCGAAGGGTTTGGGGACAAGAGACCCAGTACTTC. The encoded protein is CASSPRRVWGQETQYF. This chain links TRBV12-3 or TRBV12-4 with TRBJ2-5; D ambiguous. This CDR3 region has 16 residues. V lost 6 bases to trimming and J lost 2 bases, with 19 bases between them.

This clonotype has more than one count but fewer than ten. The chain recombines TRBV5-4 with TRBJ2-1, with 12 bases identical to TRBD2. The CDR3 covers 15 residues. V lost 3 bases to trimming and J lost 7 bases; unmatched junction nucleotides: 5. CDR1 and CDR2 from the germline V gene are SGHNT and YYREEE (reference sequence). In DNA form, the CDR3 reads TGTGCCAGCAGCTCGACTAGCGGGAGAGAAAATGAGCAGTTCTTC. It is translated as CASSSTSGRENEQFF.

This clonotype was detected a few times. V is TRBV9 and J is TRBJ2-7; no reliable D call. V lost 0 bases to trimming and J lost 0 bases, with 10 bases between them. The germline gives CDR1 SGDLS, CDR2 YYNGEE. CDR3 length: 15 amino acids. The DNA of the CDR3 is TGTGCCAGCAGCGTAGGTTCCCCTCTCTCCTACGAGCAGTACTTC. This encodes CASSVGSPLSYEQYF.

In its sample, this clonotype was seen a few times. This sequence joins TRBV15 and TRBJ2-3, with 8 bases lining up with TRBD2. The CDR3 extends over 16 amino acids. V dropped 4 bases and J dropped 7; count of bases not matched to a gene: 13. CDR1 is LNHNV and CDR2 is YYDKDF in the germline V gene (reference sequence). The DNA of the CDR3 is TGTGCCACCAGCACCCGATTCGGGGGGGTGGTGAATACGCAGTATTTT. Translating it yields CATSTRFGGVVNTQYF. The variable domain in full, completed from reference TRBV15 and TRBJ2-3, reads DAMVIQNPRYQVTQFGKPVTLSCSQTLNHNVMYWYQQKSSQAPKLLFHYYDKDFNNEADTPDNFQSRRPNTSFCFLDIRSPGLGDTAMYLCATSTRFGGVVNTQYFGPGTRLTVL.

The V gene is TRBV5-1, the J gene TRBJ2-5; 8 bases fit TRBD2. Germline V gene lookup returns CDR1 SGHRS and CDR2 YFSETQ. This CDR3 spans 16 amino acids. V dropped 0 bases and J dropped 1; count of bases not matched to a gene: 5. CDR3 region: CASSLGVAGLQETQYF. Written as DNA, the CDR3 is TGCGCCAGCAGCTTGGGGGTAGCGGGGCTCCAAGAGACCCAGTACTTC.

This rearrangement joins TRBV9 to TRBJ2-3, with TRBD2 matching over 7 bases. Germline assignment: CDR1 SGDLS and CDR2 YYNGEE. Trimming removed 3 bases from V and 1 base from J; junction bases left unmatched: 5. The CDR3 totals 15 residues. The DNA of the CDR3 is TGTGCCAGCAGCGGGGGACTACGAGGCACAGATACGCAGTATTTT. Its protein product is CASSGGLRGTDTQYF.

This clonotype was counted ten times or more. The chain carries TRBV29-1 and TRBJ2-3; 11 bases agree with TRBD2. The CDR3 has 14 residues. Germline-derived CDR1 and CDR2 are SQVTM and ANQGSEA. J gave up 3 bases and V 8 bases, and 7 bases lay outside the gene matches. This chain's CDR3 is CSTAGTSGTDTQYF. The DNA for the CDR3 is TGCAGCACCGCCGGGACTAGCGGTACAGATACGCAGTATTTT.